This entry lists 27 T cell receptor beta chains sequenced from one sample in a study of Ad26.COV2.S vaccination and SARS-CoV-2 variants. Treatment reported: around 19 received Ad26.COV2.S at low or high dose, single or two shots; a few received placebo; per-sample allocation not given. Collection of samples fell on day 63 after the first vaccine or placebo injection. The assay was immunoSEQ multiplex PCR, and TCRdb's table has in-frame clones only and misses some. The sample has approximately 460,000 clones, 89% seen once. This specimen was peripheral blood, taken in a trial of Ad26.COV2.S vaccine versus placebo. These receptors came from a person between 18 and 65 years old who received the Ad26.COV2.S COVID-19 vaccine or a placebo.

This chain connects TRBV19 to TRBJ2-1; TRBD1 matches 11 bases. Germline V gene lookup returns CDR1 LNHDA and CDR2 SQIVND (reference sequence). V lost 6 bases to trimming and J lost 7 bases; unmatched junction nucleotides: 8. This CDR3 has 15 amino acids. The CDR3 protein is CASSHPGQGGNEQFF. The CDR3 region has the DNA TGTGCCAGTAGCCACCCGGGACAGGGGGGAAATGAGCAGTTCTTC.

The V call is TRBV9, the J call TRBJ2-4; the match to TRBD2 covers 10 bases. Trimming cost V 3 bases and J 3 bases; bases outside gene matches: 3. Germline assignment: CDR1 SGDLS and CDR2 YYNGEE. The CDR3 loop spans 15 amino acids. The CDR3 here is CASSGSGRFKNIQYF. CDR3 in DNA: TGTGCCAGCAGCGGTAGCGGGAGGTTCAAAAACATTCAGTACTTC.

This clone appeared a single time. V gene TRBV6-5 combines with J gene TRBJ2-6, with D maybe TRBD1 (6 bases). The CDR3 loop spans 15 amino acids. The germline V and J ends were trimmed by 6 bases and 8 bases, with 17 bases remaining between them. Germline V lookup: CDR1 MNHEY, CDR2 SVGAGI. The CDR3 DNA reads as TGTGCCAGCAGGAAACTTATTACAGGGACCAACGTCCTGACTTTC. Amino acid sequence: CASRKLITGTNVLTF.

The J gene is TRBJ1-1, the V gene TRBV11-2; TRBD1 matches at 7 bases. The CDR3 loop spans 15 amino acids. V shed 5 bases and J 3 bases; nucleotides not matched to a gene: 9. Looked up from germline, CDR1 is SGHAT and CDR2 is FQNNGV. CDR3: CASSLERGGYTEAFF. Here the CDR3 DNA reads TGTGCCAGCAGCCTGGAAAGAGGGGGCTACACTGAAGCTTTCTTT.

The chain employs TRBV27 and TRBJ2-5; D is perhaps TRBD1 (8 bases). V was pared by 6 bases and J by 5 bases, with 19 bases between. Germline V gives CDR1 MNHEY, CDR2 SMNVEV (reference sequence). The CDR3 length is 15 residues. The CDR3 DNA is TGTGCCAGCAGCTACGACAGGGGAGGGTGGGAGACCCAGTACTTC. This sequence encodes CASSYDRGGWETQYF.

This clone was counted a single time. The CDR3 loop is CASSESGTGGYEQYF. In DNA, the CDR3 is TGTGCCAGCAGTGAATCCGGGACAGGGGGCTACGAGCAGTACTTC. The chain is built from TRBV25-1 and TRBJ2-7, with 11 nucleotides matching TRBD1. This CDR3 spans 15 amino acids. Germline V CDR1 and CDR2: MGHDK, SYGVNS. The V segment lost 1 base and the J segment 3 bases; nucleotides outside the gene matches: 2.

The chain carries TRBV7-2 and TRBJ1-3, with D perhaps TRBD1 (6 bases). This CDR3 spans 16 amino acids. V lost 4 bases to trimming and J lost 0 bases, with 13 bases between them. Looked up from germline, CDR1 is SGHTA and CDR2 is FQGNSA. The CDR3 reads CASSSQVGASGNTIYF. The CDR3 nucleotides read TGTGCCAGCAGCTCCCAGGTGGGGGCCTCTGGAAACACCATATATTTT. The full variable domain, rest sourced from reference TRBV7-2 and TRBJ1-3, is GAGVSQSPSNKVTEKGKDVELRCDPISGHTALYWYRQSLGQGLEFLIYFQGNSAPDKSGLPSDRFSAERTGGSVSTLTIQRTQQEDSAVYLCASSSQVGASGNTIYFGEGSWLTVV.

The rearrangement uses TRBV28 and TRBJ2-1; TRBD1 aligns across 7 bases. This CDR3 spans 14 amino acids. Germline CDR1 is MDHEN and CDR2 is SYDVKM. Losses at the gene ends were 7 bases for V and 1 base for J; bases not matched to a gene: 4. CDR3 sequence (DNA): TGTGCCAGCAACATCAGGGGGTCCTACAATGAGCAGTTCTTC. Translation: CASNIRGSYNEQFF.

V and J are TRBV4-1 and TRBJ2-1, with 8 bases lining up with TRBD2. J gave up 10 bases and V 1 base, and 15 bases lay outside the gene matches. Germline V gene sequence: CDR1 MGHRA, CDR2 YSYEKL. This CDR3 is 17 amino acids long. CDR3 amino acids: CASSQVSGLAWGGEQFF. The CDR3 region has the DNA TGCGCCAGCAGCCAAGTAAGCGGACTAGCCTGGGGTGGGGAGCAGTTCTTC.

The chain recombines TRBV11-3 with TRBJ2-3, with D perhaps matching TRBD1 (6 bases). Trimming left V 4 bases short and J 5 bases short, with 13 bases between. This CDR3 region has 14 residues. The germline V gene has CDR1 SGHNT and CDR2 YENEEA. The CDR3 DNA sequence: TGTGCCAGCAGCTCACAGGGTAGTTTAGATACGCAGTATTTT. It codes for CASSSQGSLDTQYF.

Worth noting for this clone: Distinct nucleotide sequences in the sample also encode this CDR3. J is TRBJ1-1 and V is TRBV7-9; no firm D call. The CDR3 is 11 amino acids. Germline CDR1 reads SEHNR; CDR2 reads FQNEAQ (reference sequence). Trimming removed 5 bases at V and 2 bases at J, with 3 bases between. CDR3 sequence: CASSVNTEAFF. Here the CDR3 DNA reads TGTGCCAGCAGCGTAAACACTGAAGCTTTCTTT.

The genes are TRBV2 and TRBJ2-7; 7 bases align to TRBD1. CDR1 and CDR2 (germline): SNHLY, FYNNEI. V lost 7 bases, J lost 3 bases, and 6 bases stayed unmatched. There are 13 residues in the CDR3. For the CDR3, the DNA is TGTGCCAGCATCGGGGACAGAAACTACGAGCAGTACTTC. It translates to CASIGDRNYEQYF.

This rearrangement joins TRBV28 to TRBJ1-5, with 8 positions matching TRBD1. This CDR3 has 15 amino acids. J lost 3 bases, V lost 2 bases, and 3 bases had no gene match. Germline assignment: CDR1 MDHEN and CDR2 SYDVKM. The CDR3 bases are TGTGCCAGCAGTTTAGGACAGGGTTACAATCAGCCCCAGCATTTT. Protein sequence: CASSLGQGYNQPQHF.

The chain has TRBV19 and TRBJ1-3; D unresolved. The V gene's germline CDR1 is LNHDA and CDR2 SQIVND (reference sequence). CDR3 length: 15 residues. The V end lost 7 bases, the J end lost 0 bases, and 13 bases lay between the germline ends. CDR3 amino acids: CASTPAHDSGNTIYF. Written as DNA, the CDR3 is TGTGCCAGTACCCCGGCCCACGACTCTGGAAACACCATATATTTT. Full variable domain (remainder filled in from reference TRBV19 and TRBJ1-3): DGGITQSPKYLFRKEGQNVTLSCEQNLNHDAMYWYRQDPGQGLRLIYYSQIVNDFQKGDIAEGYSVSREKKESFPLTVTSAQKNPTAFYLCASTPAHDSGNTIYFGEGSWLTVV.

The chain employs TRBV25-1 and TRBJ1-2; possibly TRBD1 for D (6 bases). This CDR3 region has 13 residues. Germline V gene data show CDR1 as MGHDK and CDR2 as SYGVNS. The ends were cut back, 1 base at V and 6 bases at J, with 9 bases in the middle. The CDR3 sequence is CASSEWGANGYTF. The CDR3 region has the DNA TGTGCCAGCAGTGAATGGGGGGCCAATGGCTACACCTTC.

The rearrangement uses TRBV4-1 and TRBJ1-4, with 7 bases that match TRBD1. Germline CDR1 and CDR2: MGHRA and YSYEKL. Trimming cost V 4 bases and J 0 bases; bases outside gene matches: 14. CDR3 size: 19 residues. The CDR3 protein is CASSRHGGQLSATNEKLFF. The DNA for the CDR3 is TGCGCCAGCAGCCGACATGGGGGACAGCTTTCTGCAACTAATGAAAAACTGTTTTTT.

This chain's CDR3 is CASWDRPNTEAFF. Here the CDR3 DNA reads TGTGCCAGTTGGGACAGGCCGAACACTGAAGCTTTCTTT. This chain links TRBV2 with TRBJ1-1; 8 bases line up with TRBD1. J was trimmed by 1 base and V by 9 bases; bases with no gene match: 4. The germline V gene has CDR1 SNHLY and CDR2 FYNNEI. CDR3 length equals 13 residues.

This clone occurred once. The chain recombines TRBV30 with TRBJ1-4; D call uncertain. V lost 2 bases and J lost 5, with 9 bases in between. CDR3 size: 13 residues. Germline V gene data show CDR1 as GTSNPN and CDR2 as SVGIG (reference sequence). The CDR3 sequence is CAWSKGTNEKLFF. For the CDR3, the DNA is TGTGCCTGGAGTAAGGGCACGAATGAAAAACTGTTTTTT.

Here the CDR3 DNA reads TGTGCCAGTAGTATACCCGGCTTTCAGCCCCAGCATTTT. Residues: CASSIPGFQPQHF. This chain connects TRBV19 to TRBJ1-5; no firm D call. The length of the CDR3 is 13 residues. With 2 bases removed from V and 6 bases from J, the gap between germline ends came to 8 bases. Germline CDR1 LNHDA, CDR2 SQIVND (reference sequence).

CDR3 in amino acids: CASSSDPGQIYEQYF. As DNA, the CDR3 is TGTGCCAGCAGCTCCGACCCGGGACAGATATACGAGCAGTACTTC. The V call is TRBV7-2, the J call TRBJ2-7; the match to TRBD1 covers 7 bases. The CDR3 runs to 15 residues. The V gene end was trimmed by 4 bases and the J gene end by 4 bases; junction bases not matched to a gene: 10. Per the germline V gene, CDR1 is SGHTA and CDR2 is FQGNSA.

This rearrangement joins TRBV3-1 (or the pseudogene TRBV3-2) to TRBJ1-2; possible D gene TRBD1, 6 bases. Trimming took off 3 bases at V and 7 bases at J, with 12 bases between the two ends. From germline, CDR1 is LGHDT and CDR2 YNNKEL (reference sequence). This CDR3 is 13 amino acids long. CDR3 nucleotides: TGTGCCAGCAGCCAGCGACAGGCCGCTGGCTACACCTTC. Translation gives CASSQRQAAGYTF.

The chain couples TRBV27 to TRBJ2-2, with 7 bases identical to TRBD1. CDR1 MNHEY and CDR2 SMNVEV come from the germline V gene (reference sequence). V shed 6 bases, J shed 6 bases, and the junction held 10 bases outside the gene matches. The CDR3 covers 15 residues. CDR3 nucleotides: TGTGCCAGCAGCAAAGCACAGGGGACCCCCGGGGAGCTGTTTTTT. Translating it yields CASSKAQGTPGELFF.

The chain combines TRBV18 with TRBJ1-4; D is undetermined. The germline V gene encodes CDR1 KGHSH and CDR2 LQKENI. The ends were cut back, 5 bases at V and 4 bases at J, with 20 bases in the middle. CDR3 size: 17 residues. The CDR3 is CASSSAKGGWFNEKLFF. The CDR3 DNA reads as TGTGCCAGCTCAAGTGCGAAAGGAGGATGGTTTAATGAAAAACTGTTTTTT.

The gene calls are TRBV12-5 and TRBJ2-1; TRBD2 matches 14 bases. The germline V gene has CDR1 LGHNT and CDR2 FRNRAP. V lost 0 bases, J lost 4 bases, and 8 bases stayed unmatched. This CDR3 comprises 19 residues. CDR3 loop: CASGLVKSGLAGGYNEQFF. Written as DNA, the CDR3 is TGTGCTAGTGGTTTGGTTAAATCCGGACTAGCGGGAGGATACAATGAGCAGTTCTTC.

The genes are TRBV9 and TRBJ2-7, with TRBD1 as a possible D gene (6 bases). V was clipped by 3 bases and J by 2 bases, with 12 bases between them. Germline CDR1 and CDR2: SGDLS and YYNGEE. The CDR3 loop spans 14 amino acids. This CDR3 reads CASSGTGITYEQYF. The CDR3 region has the DNA TGTGCCAGCAGCGGCACAGGGATCACCTACGAGCAGTACTTC.

V and J are TRBV4-3 and TRBJ1-6; D is unclear. The germline CDR1 and CDR2 sequences are LGHNA and YSLEER. Trimming pared 1 base from V and 5 bases from J, leaving 9 bases between. There are 15 residues in the CDR3. In DNA form, the CDR3 reads TGCGCCAGCAGCCAAGCGGATGGTGATAATTCACCCCTCCACTTT. Translating it yields CASSQADGDNSPLHF.

V gene TRBV7-3 combines with J gene TRBJ2-3, with D possibly called TRBD1 or TRBD2 (5 bases each). The V gene's germline CDR1 is SGHTA and CDR2 FQGTGA. V was trimmed by 5 bases and J by 1 base, leaving 10 bases between them. The CDR3 has 14 residues. The CDR3 region is CASSLWDGTDTQYF. CDR3 coding DNA: TGTGCCAGCAGCCTGTGGGACGGCACAGATACGCAGTATTTT. Variable domain in full (rest from reference TRBV7-3 and TRBJ2-3): GAGVSQTPSNKVTEKGKYVELRCDPISGHTALYWYRQSLGQGPEFLIYFQGTGAADDSGLPNDRFFAVRPEGSVSTLKIQRTERGDSAVYLCASSLWDGTDTQYFGPGTRLTVL.